Listed here are 25 T cell receptor beta chains from one sample, sequenced in a study of blood T cells in healthy people across ages. PCR was performed a second time for roughly 7 to 12 cycles using a sample-barcoded 5' primer and a J-beta primer mix. Each CDR3 protein is one row after TCRdb ran MiXCR on the 5' RACE reads. The sample includes 850,000 or so distinct CDR3 sequences, around 28% of them seen just once. The sample was blood. The receptor source for this set is a woman older than 75 in good health.

This clonotype was recorded at least ten times. The chain combines TRBV7-2 with TRBJ2-5; TRBD2 matches at 8 bases. The trim removed 3 bases at V and 4 bases at J, leaving 4 bases unmatched. Germline loops: CDR1 SGHTA, CDR2 FQGNSA. This CDR3 spans 14 amino acids. The CDR3 here is CASSFSGAAETQYF. The CDR3 nucleotides read TGTGCCAGCAGCTTTAGCGGGGCGGCAGAGACCCAGTACTTC.

This clonotype was observed at least ten times. The chain employs TRBV7-9 and TRBJ1-6; D remains ambiguous. With 5 bases removed from V and 0 bases from J, the gap between germline ends came to 8 bases. CDR3 size: 15 residues. Germline V gene sequence: CDR1 SEHNR, CDR2 FQNEAQ (reference sequence). CDR3 nucleotides: TGTGCCAGCAGCATGGCCAGCTCCTATAATTCACCCCTCCACTTT. This translates into CASSMASSYNSPLHF.

The rearrangement links TRBV19 to TRBJ2-1; 9 positions match TRBD1. Germline loops: CDR1 LNHDA, CDR2 SQIVND (reference sequence). V dropped 7 bases and J dropped 10; count of bases not matched to a gene: 11. The CDR3 extends over 14 amino acids. The CDR3 DNA sequence: TGTGCCAGTACCCTGACAGGGGGGTCGGGAGAGCAGTTCTTC. This codes for CASTLTGGSGEQFF. The variable domain in full, completed from reference TRBV19 and TRBJ2-1, reads DGGITQSPKYLFRKEGQNVTLSCEQNLNHDAMYWYRQDPGQGLRLIYYSQIVNDFQKGDIAEGYSVSREKKESFPLTVTSAQKNPTAFYLCASTLTGGSGEQFFGPGTRLTVL.

This clonotype showed up just a few times. The rearrangement uses TRBV5-5 and TRBJ2-2; D might be TRBD2 (7 bases). Germline CDR1 is SGHKS and CDR2 is YYEKEE (reference sequence). Trimming cost V 3 bases and J 5 bases, with 11 bases left between them. CDR3 length equals 14 residues. The CDR3 region is CASSWEGGTGELFF. CDR3 nucleotides: TGTGCCAGCAGCTGGGAGGGGGGAACCGGGGAGCTGTTTTTT.

This clonotype was recorded at least ten times. This sequence joins TRBV20-1 and TRBJ2-4, with D perhaps TRBD1 (5 bases). The CDR3 is 15 residues long. V was clipped by 6 bases and J by 0 bases, with 15 bases between them. Germline V gene data show CDR1 as DFQATT and CDR2 as SNEGSKA (reference sequence). The CDR3 bases are TGCAGTGCGCCCGACAGTTCTCTAGCCAAAAACATTCAGTACTTC. Protein product: CSAPDSSLAKNIQYF.

In this sample, this clonotype turned up many times. The V gene is TRBV7-2, the J gene TRBJ1-2, with D uncertain. Germline V gene sequence: CDR1 SGHTA, CDR2 FQGNSA. V lost 8 bases, J lost 1 base, and 11 bases lay in between. The CDR3 runs 13 residues. The CDR3 DNA reads TGTGCCAGCCAAGGCCGGGATAACTATGGCTACACCTTC. Its translation: CASQGRDNYGYTF.

The V call is TRBV7-9, the J call TRBJ2-7; 7 bases agree with TRBD2. This CDR3 spans 15 amino acids. V lost 4 bases and J lost 2; bases outside the gene matches: 8. Looked up from germline, CDR1 is SEHNR and CDR2 is FQNEAQ (reference sequence). The CDR3 spells CASSSNAGTTYEQYF. The CDR3 DNA reads TGTGCCAGCAGCTCCAATGCCGGGACTACCTACGAGCAGTACTTC.

This clonotype appeared once. Being one base from a much bigger clone, this may be a read error. V is TRBV3-1 and J is TRBJ2-1; the match to TRBD2 covers 14 bases. CDR1 is LGHDT, CDR2 YNNKEL, per germline (reference sequence). The CDR3 totals 19 residues. The DNA for the CDR3 is TGTGCCAGCGGCCAAGCGGGACTAGCGGGGGCCACCCGTGTGGGTGAGCAGTTCTTC. As protein: CASGQAGLAGATRVGEQFF.

The sample holds a few counts of this clonotype. V usage is TRBV6-2 or TRBV6-3 and J usage is TRBJ1-1; D may be TRBD1 (6 bases). Germline V gene sequence: CDR1 MNHEY, CDR2 SVGEGT. This CDR3 has 16 residues. V lost 6 bases and J lost 1, with 18 bases in between. The CDR3 is CASSPVGQLENTEAFF. CDR3 coding DNA: TGTGCCAGCAGCCCCGTTGGACAGCTAGAGAACACTGAAGCTTTCTTT.

The table lists this clonotype with many counts. The CDR3 coding sequence is TGCAGTGCTAGAGATACCAGGGACCGGGTTGAAGCTTTCTTT. Residues: CSARDTRDRVEAFF. This rearrangement joins TRBV20-1 to TRBJ1-1; perhaps TRBD1 as D (5 bases). This CDR3 spans 14 amino acids. Germline loops: CDR1 DFQATT, CDR2 SNEGSKA (reference sequence). The V end was cut by 0 bases, the J end by 7 bases, with 15 bases between.

This chain links TRBV7-9 with TRBJ1-1; D remains ambiguous. Germline values: CDR1 SEHNR, CDR2 FQNEAQ (reference sequence). V was clipped by 4 bases and J by 4 bases, with 16 bases between them. This CDR3 contains 15 residues. The CDR3 loop is CASSSIGGLGTEAFF. The DNA of the CDR3 is TGTGCCAGCAGCTCAATCGGCGGATTGGGCACTGAAGCTTTCTTT. Supplemented by reference TRBV7-9 and TRBJ1-1, the full variable domain reads DTGVSQNPRHKITKRGQNVTFRCDPISEHNRLYWYRQTLGQGPEFLTYFQNEAQLEKSRLLSDRFSAERPKGSFSTLEIQRTEQGDSAMYLCASSSIGGLGTEAFFGQGTRLTVV.

In its sample, this clonotype was seen many times. The V gene is TRBV3-1, the J gene TRBJ2-1, with 8 bases lining up with TRBD2. J was trimmed by 12 bases and V by 1 base; bases with no gene match: 8. The germline gives CDR1 LGHDT, CDR2 YNNKEL (reference sequence). The length of the CDR3 is 14 residues. The CDR3 sequence is CASSQGTSRVGQFF. The CDR3 bases are TGTGCCAGCAGCCAAGGGACTAGCCGCGTAGGGCAGTTCTTC.

This clonotype appeared a few times. The genes are TRBV3-1 and TRBJ1-5; 9 bases match TRBD1. The CDR3 covers 14 residues. Germline V gene data show CDR1 as LGHDT and CDR2 as YNNKEL (reference sequence). V was clipped by 5 bases and J by 10 bases; unmatched bases: 9. The CDR3 nucleotides read TGTGCCAGCAGCTCCCGGACAGGGGACCAACCCCAGCATTTT. Translating gives CASSSRTGDQPQHF.

This clonotype was seen only a few times. A much larger clone lies a single base off, so this may be a read error. The J gene is TRBJ2-5, the V gene TRBV4-3, with D maybe TRBD1 (6 bases). TRBJ2-7 explains the end of the DNA better; the J call may be wrong. CDR1 LGHNA and CDR2 YSLEER come from the germline V gene. The CDR3 has 15 amino acids. CDR3 residues: CASSQGQTSVHEQYF. Here the CDR3 DNA reads TGCGCCAGCAGCCAGGGACAAACTAGTGTACACGAGCAGTACTTC.

The chain carries TRBV21-1 and TRBJ1-1; the table's D call TRBD1 went unverified against the DNA. TRBV21-1 is an annotated pseudogene. The CDR3 is 17 amino acids. CDR3 region: CASSTQQVPGSNTEAFF. The CDR3, as DNA: TGTGCCAGCAGCACGCAACAGGTTCCCGGGTCGAACACTGAAGCTTTCTTT.

For this clonotype: Just one base apart from a much larger clone, this may be a read error. This rearrangement joins TRBV6-2 or TRBV6-3 to TRBJ1-2; tentative D call: TRBD1 (6 bases). Per the germline V gene, CDR1 is MNHEY and CDR2 is SVGEGT. The CDR3 contains 14 residues. For the CDR3, the DNA is TGTGCCAGCAGAACCTCAACAGGGATGATTGGCCACACCTTC. Its translation is CASRTSTGMIGHTF.

This clonotype showed up just a few times. A clone one base away is much larger, so this may be a read error. The V call is TRBV6-2 or TRBV6-3, the J call TRBJ1-2; tentatively, D is TRBD1 (5 bases). Germline values: CDR1 MNHEY, CDR2 SVGEGT. The CDR3 has 13 residues. V lost 6 bases to trimming and J lost 6 bases, with 14 bases between them. CDR3 nucleotides: TGTGCCAGCAGCCGGGGCGGAAACCATGGCTACACCTTC. Protein sequence: CASSRGGNHGYTF.

This clonotype has just a few counts. The chain recombines TRBV11-3 with TRBJ2-1, with 7 bases identical to TRBD1. The length of the CDR3 is 15 residues. Unmatched junction bases numbered 7, after V lost 1 base and J lost 7 bases. Germline CDR1 is SGHNT and CDR2 is YENEEA. This CDR3 is CASSLGPVTGNEQFF. The CDR3 region has the DNA TGTGCCAGCAGCTTAGGTCCAGTGACAGGGAATGAGCAGTTCTTC.

The sample holds many counts of this clonotype. The rearrangement uses TRBV7-9 and TRBJ2-1, with a tentative D call TRBD1 (6 bases). The V and J ends lost 5 bases and 15 bases respectively, with 14 bases between them. Per the germline V gene, CDR1 is SEHNR and CDR2 is FQNEAQ (reference sequence). CDR3 length equals 11 residues. The CDR3 loop is CASSVRARGFF. As DNA, the CDR3 is TGTGCCAGCAGCGTCCGGGCCAGGGGGTTCTTC.

The chain links TRBV11-3 to TRBJ2-7; TRBD2 matches at 8 bases. Germline loops: CDR1 SGHNT, CDR2 YENEEA. The junction had 21 bases not matched to a gene; V was cut back by 4 bases and J by 7 bases. The CDR3 is 18 amino acids. CDR3 in amino acids: CASSSRRSGGLGVNEQYF. The CDR3 DNA reads TGTGCCAGCAGCTCCCGAAGAAGCGGGGGACTCGGGGTGAATGAGCAGTACTTC. Combining the CDR3 with reference TRBV11-3 and TRBJ2-7 gives the whole variable domain EAGVVQSPRYKIIEKKQPVAFWCNPISGHNTLYWYLQNLGQGPELLIRYENEEAVDDSQLPKDRFSAERLKGVDSTLKIQPAELGDSAVYLCASSSRRSGGLGVNEQYFGPGTRLTVT.

This clonotype came up a few times. The chain links TRBV7-2 to TRBJ2-7, with 8 bases aligning to TRBD2. Losses at the gene ends were 5 bases for V and 4 bases for J; bases not matched to a gene: 13. CDR1 and CDR2 from the germline V gene are SGHTA and FQGNSA. The CDR3 contains 16 residues. DNA of the CDR3: TGTGCCAGCAGCCCTACCCACGGGACTAGGCTGTACGAGCAGTACTTC. Residues: CASSPTHGTRLYEQYF. The variable domain in full, with the rest retrieved from reference TRBV7-2 and TRBJ2-7, is GAGVSQSPSNKVTEKGKDVELRCDPISGHTALYWYRQSLGQGLEFLIYFQGNSAPDKSGLPSDRFSAERTGGSVSTLTIQRTQQEDSAVYLCASSPTHGTRLYEQYFGPGTRLTVT.

The CDR3 loop is CASSQVTGANVLTF. DNA of the CDR3: TGCGCCAGCTCCCAGGTTACTGGGGCCAACGTCCTGACTTTC. The chain links TRBV4-1 to TRBJ2-6; D ambiguous. CDR1 is MGHRA and CDR2 is YSYEKL in the germline V gene. The CDR3 consists of 14 residues. The V end lost 8 bases, the J end lost 2 bases, and 10 bases lay between the germline ends.

Many counts were recorded for this clonotype. The chain joins TRBV7-2 to TRBJ1-2; TRBD1 matches 9 bases. With 5 bases clipped from V and 4 bases from J, the junction kept 14 bases outside the gene matches. Germline V gene lookup returns CDR1 SGHTA and CDR2 FQGNSA. The CDR3 consists of 17 residues. CDR3 region: CASSPRTVGQGGYGYTF. The CDR3 region has the DNA TGTGCCAGCAGCCCCCGTACTGTGGGACAGGGTGGCTATGGCTACACCTTC.

The table lists this clonotype with a few counts. This may come from a read error, since a much larger clone is one base off. The rearrangement joins TRBV20-1 to TRBJ2-5; D uncertain. CDR1 is DFQATT and CDR2 is SNEGSKA in the germline V gene (reference sequence). The length of the CDR3 is 13 residues. V lost 4 bases and J 11 bases, leaving 20 bases between the germline ends. CDR3 DNA: TGCAGTGCTAAGGATTCGCCCTCCAATGAGCAGTACTTC. Protein sequence: CSAKDSPSNEQYF.

As concerns this clonotype: This sequence may be a read error, since a much larger clone differs from it by one base. V gene TRBV27 combines with J gene TRBJ2-3, with D perhaps matching TRBD2 (5 bases). The CDR3 spans 12 residues. Germline V CDR1 and CDR2: MNHEY, SMNVEV (reference sequence). The V end was cut by 5 bases, the J end by 10 bases, with 13 bases between. The CDR3 loop reads CASSPLSAAQYF. The DNA for the CDR3 is TGTGCCAGCAGTCCACTTAGCGCTGCGCAGTATTTT.